This is a list of T cell receptor beta chains from one sample in a study of a mutant IDH1 vaccine in newly diagnosed glioma. Measured with immunoSEQ multiplex PCR; TCRdb has only the in-frame clones, and not every one. The sample consists of some 120,000 clones, around 80% of them appearing once. What these receptors recognize is not known. Sample: PBMCs, taken from a glioma patient whose treatment included an IDH1 peptide vaccine. These receptors all come from a man aged 35 to 55 with glioma. CDR3s include the opening cysteine and the closing phenylalanine or tryptophan. A D gene is named only where the DNA matches it firmly. Some rows mark clone size as missing; the rest say once, few, many or name a class of expanded clone.

TRBJ2-5	TRBV19	NA	NA	TGTGCCAGTAGCTTAGCGGATGAAGAGACCCAGTACTTC	CASSLADEETQYF
TRBJ2-7	TRBV9	NA	NA	TGTGCCAGCAGCGTACTCCCTGGGGAAATCTACGAGCAGTACTTC	CASSVLPGEIYEQYF
TRBJ2-1	TRBV11-2	few	NA	TGTGCCAGCAGCTTAGTGAACCGAGGTGAGCAGTTCTTC	CASSLVNRGEQFF
TRBJ2-3	TRBV27	NA	TRBD1	TGTGCCAGCAGTGCTATGCGGTCGGGGACAGGGGAAACAGATACGCAGTATTTT	CASSAMRSGTGETDTQYF
TRBJ1-2	TRBV2	NA	NA	TGTGCCAGCAGCCCCCCGGAAGGTTATGGCTACACCTTC	CASSPPEGYGYTF
TRBJ1-2	TRBV14	NA	TRBD1	TGTGCCAGCAGCCAAGTGGACAGGGCTAACTATGGCTACACCTTC	CASSQVDRANYGYTF
TRBJ2-7	TRBV7-9	NA	NA	TGTGCCAGCAGCCCCCGGAGGGGGACCGCATCCTACGAGCAGTACTTC	CASSPRRGTASYEQYF
TRBJ2-3	TRBV30	NA	TRBD2	TGTGCCTGGAGTGTAGGGCTAGCGGGGGGGCGGCGGGATACGCAGTATTTT	CAWSVGLAGGRRDTQYF
TRBJ2-7	TRBV6-5	NA	NA	TGTGCCAGCAGTATCAGCTCCTACGAGCAGTACTTC	CASSISSYEQYF
TRBJ1-1	TRBV7-2	NA	NA	TGTGCCAGCAGCTTGGGGACGGGAGCTTTCTTT	CASSLGTGAFF
TRBJ1-6	TRBV5-3	NA	NA	TGTGCCAGAAGCCCGTGGGTCGGCATGCCCGGTTCACCCCTCCACTTT	CARSPWVGMPGSPLHF
TRBJ2-1	TRBV2	NA	NA	TGTGCCAGCAGTCCCCCACTTGAGCAGTTCTTC	CASSPPLEQFF
TRBJ1-2	TRBV7-9	NA	TRBD1	TGTGCCAGCAGCGCAACAGGGGACTACGGCTACACCTTC	CASSATGDYGYTF
TRBJ1-5	TRBV6-5	NA	NA	TGTGCCAGCAGTTTTTCACCGACATTTCAGCAGCCCCAGCATTTT	CASSFSPTFQQPQHF
TRBJ2-1	TRBV30	NA	NA	TGTGCCTGGAGTGGAACCCCGGGGGAGCAGTTCTTC	CAWSGTPGEQFF
TRBJ1-1	TRBV19	NA	NA	TGTGCCAGTAGGGGGACACACCTAAACACTGAAGCTTTCTTT	CASRGTHLNTEAFF
TRBJ2-7	TRBV6-6	NA	NA	TGTGCCAGCAGTTATGGCCGGCAATACGAGCAGTACTTC	CASSYGRQYEQYF
TRBJ1-1	TRBV5-4	NA	NA	TGTGCCAGCAGCTTGGGGCGGCAGCTGGGCACTGAAGCTTTCTTT	CASSLGRQLGTEAFF
TRBJ1-4	TRBV6-5	NA	NA	TGTGCCAGCAGCCGGCGCGGCGAGGATGAAAAACTGTTTTTT	CASSRRGEDEKLFF
TRBJ2-5	TRBV7-2	NA	TRBD1	TGTGCCAGCAGCTGGACAGGGCCCCAAGAGACCCAGTACTTC	CASSWTGPQETQYF
TRBJ2-5	TRBV7-6	NA	NA	TGTGCCAGCAGCTTAACCCGGGTCAGCCGAGGAGAGACCCAGTACTTC	CASSLTRVSRGETQYF
TRBJ1-5	TRBV18	once	NA	TGTGCCAGCTCACCAAACCTTGCGGATCAGCCCCAGCATTTT	CASSPNLADQPQHF
TRBJ1-6	TRBV14	NA	NA	TGTGCCAGCAGCAACCTCAAGGGGGGGTATAATTCACCCCTCCACTTT	CASSNLKGGYNSPLHF
TRBJ1-4	TRBV4-3	NA	TRBD1	TGCGCCAGCAGCCAAGAGGGGACAGGGGAGGAACTGTTTTTT	CASSQEGTGEELFF
TRBJ2-7	TRBV7-8	NA	TRBD2	TGTGCCAGCAGCTTAGCGGCCACTAGCGGGGGAATTACCTACGAGCAGTACTTC	CASSLAATSGGITYEQYF
TRBJ1-1	TRBV13	NA	NA	TGTGCCAGCAGCTTAGGGGAGGGGACTGAAGCTTTCTTT	CASSLGEGTEAFF
TRBJ2-6	TRBV11-2	NA	TRBD2	TGTGCCAGCAGCCCCAAGGGAGGGTTTCCTGGGGCCAACGTCCTGACTTTC	CASSPKGGFPGANVLTF
TRBJ2-7	TRBV7-2	NA	NA	TGTGCCAGCAGCCCGGGAAGGACCTGGCAGTACTTC	CASSPGRTWQYF
TRBJ2-2	TRBV6-1	once	NA	TGTGCCAGCAGTGCGAAGACCCGCACCGGGGAGCTGTTTTTT	CASSAKTRTGELFF
TRBJ2-3	TRBV7-2	NA	NA	TGTGCCGCGCGAGAAGGCGGCACAGATACGCAGTATTTT	CAAREGGTDTQYF
TRBJ2-1	TRBV30	NA	NA	TGTGCCTGGAGTGGCGTACATGGCGTGCATGAGCAGTTCTTC	CAWSGVHGVHEQFF